The 26 T cell receptor beta chains presented below share a single source sample, sequenced in a study of T cell responses to AZD1222 COVID-19 vaccine. Sequencing used immunoSEQ multiplex PCR; TCRdb keeps in-frame clones, though not all of them. The sample contains about 140,000 clones, 92% of which appear only once. Sequences were derived from peripheral blood, sampled 28 days after the second AZD1222 dose. The receptors originated from an adult who received the AZD1222 COVID-19 vaccine.

The rearrangement uses TRBV5-6 and TRBJ1-2; no firm D call. This CDR3 is 13 amino acids long. The V gene lost 4 bases and the J gene lost 4 bases, with 11 bases spanning the gap. CDR1 and CDR2 from the germline V gene are SGHDT and YYEEEE. In DNA, the CDR3 is TGTGCCAGCAGCCCCGGCGAGGGCTATGGCTACACCTTC. It codes for CASSPGEGYGYTF.

This clone came up once. V usage is TRBV19 and J usage is TRBJ1-1; the D gene is possibly TRBD1 (5 bases). This CDR3 region has 15 residues. Trimming removed 3 bases at V and 4 bases at J, with 15 bases between. CDR1 LNHDA and CDR2 SQIVND come from the germline V gene (reference sequence). CDR3: CASSMFGRASTEAFF. The CDR3 region has the DNA TGTGCCAGTAGTATGTTTGGCAGGGCTAGCACTGAAGCTTTCTTT.

This rearrangement joins TRBV27 to TRBJ2-5; D is unresolved. The CDR3 is made up of 13 amino acids. Germline CDR1 and CDR2: MNHEY and SMNVEV (reference sequence). V was shortened by 2 bases and J by 3 bases, with 7 bases between the two germline ends. The CDR3: CASSLGYKETQYF. In DNA form, the CDR3 reads TGTGCCAGCAGTTTAGGGTACAAAGAGACCCAGTACTTC.

This clone was picked up one time. The DNA for the CDR3 is TGTGCCAGCAGTCCACGGAATCAGCCCCAGCATTTT. Translated: CASSPRNQPQHF. The V and J genes are TRBV6-2 or TRBV6-3 and TRBJ1-5; unclear D gene. The CDR3 loop spans 12 amino acids. The germline V gene encodes CDR1 MNHEY and CDR2 SVGEGT. With 5 bases removed from V and 4 bases from J, the gap between germline ends came to 6 bases.

Of note for this clone: This sample includes further DNA sequences coding for the same CDR3. The rearrangement joins TRBV7-9 to TRBJ1-5; D perhaps matches TRBD1 (5 bases). CDR3 length equals 13 residues. The V end was cut by 2 bases, the J end by 4 bases, with 6 bases between. Germline V lookup: CDR1 SEHNR, CDR2 FQNEAQ (reference sequence). CDR3 amino acids: CASSLSGNQPQHF. The DNA for the CDR3 is TGTGCCAGCAGCTTATCAGGGAATCAGCCCCAGCATTTT.

The V gene is TRBV7-9, the J gene TRBJ1-4; 9 nucleotides line up with TRBD1. The V gene's germline CDR1 is SEHNR and CDR2 FQNEAQ (reference sequence). CDR3 length: 15 residues. V dropped 4 bases and J dropped 8; count of bases not matched to a gene: 8. CDR3 nucleotides: TGTGCCAGCAGCTCGGGACAGGGACTCTCCGAAAAACTGTTTTTT. This codes for CASSSGQGLSEKLFF.

This sequence joins TRBV14 and TRBJ1-4; 10 bases line up with TRBD1. Germline V lookup: CDR1 SGHDN, CDR2 FVKESK. The junction had 5 bases not matched to a gene; V was cut back by 5 bases and J by 2 bases. This CDR3 region has 16 residues. CDR3 sequence (DNA): TGTGCCAGCAGCGGGGACAGGGGAGGCACTAATGAAAAACTGTTTTTT. Its translation: CASSGDRGGTNEKLFF.

This sequence joins TRBV6-1 and TRBJ2-7; D remains unclear. The V and J ends lost 3 bases and 5 bases respectively, with 8 bases between them. This CDR3 has 12 amino acids. Per the germline V gene, CDR1 is MNHNS and CDR2 is SASEGT. CDR3 region: CASSESWDEQYF. The CDR3 DNA follows: TGTGCCAGCAGTGAGTCCTGGGACGAGCAGTACTTC.

The genes are TRBV18 and TRBJ2-6, with a possible D match to TRBD1 (5 bases). This CDR3 comprises 17 residues. Trimming took off 2 bases at V and 2 bases at J, with 13 bases between the two ends. Germline lookup yields CDR1 KGHSH and CDR2 LQKENI. CDR3 region: CASSPDSLETGANVLTF. The CDR3 nucleotides read TGTGCCAGCTCACCAGACAGTCTCGAAACTGGGGCCAACGTCCTGACTTTC.

The J gene is TRBJ1-3, the V gene TRBV18, with D tentatively TRBD1 (5 bases). CDR1 KGHSH and CDR2 LQKENI come from the germline V gene. The CDR3 sequence is 17 residues long. V dropped 0 bases and J dropped 0 bases, with 12 bases sitting between them. CDR3 sequence reads: CASSPPGGLPSGNTIYF. The CDR3 region has the DNA TGTGCCAGCTCACCACCGGGGGGACTCCCCTCTGGAAACACCATATATTTT.

The chain links TRBV18 to TRBJ1-2; 10 positions agree with TRBD1. J was trimmed by 2 bases and V by 5 bases; bases with no gene match: 11. Germline-derived CDR1 and CDR2 are KGHSH and LQKENI. This CDR3 has 17 residues. The CDR3 bases are TGTGCCAGCTCAGGGTCGACAGGGGGCGATTCGAACTATGGCTACACCTTC. This codes for CASSGSTGGDSNYGYTF.

The chain links TRBV7-9 to TRBJ1-2, with 8 bases identical to TRBD1. Germline CDR1 is SEHNR and CDR2 is FQNEAQ (reference sequence). V was clipped by 5 bases and J by 8 bases; unmatched bases: 1. The CDR3 contains 11 residues. In nucleotides, the CDR3 is TGTGCCAGCAGCAGACAGGGGGGCTACACCTTC. It is translated as CASSRQGGYTF.

This chain joins TRBV19 and TRBJ1-2; possible D gene TRBD1, 5 bases. The germline V gene has CDR1 LNHDA and CDR2 SQIVND (reference sequence). V lost 4 bases to trimming and J lost 8 bases, with 20 bases between them. The CDR3 runs to 15 residues. The CDR3: CASSTQPGRFLGYTF. CDR3 bases: TGTGCCAGTAGTACCCAACCGGGACGTTTTTTAGGCTACACCTTC.

The gene calls are TRBV2 and TRBJ1-6; 7 bases align to TRBD1. Germline CDR1 and CDR2: SNHLY and FYNNEI. This CDR3 contains 14 residues. Trimming at V came to 8 bases and at J to 7 bases, leaving 8 bases not matched to a gene. CDR3 amino acids: CASEKQGRNSPLHF. In nucleotides, the CDR3 is TGTGCCAGCGAAAAACAGGGGAGGAATTCACCCCTCCACTTT.

The chain joins TRBV3-1 (or the pseudogene TRBV3-2) to TRBJ1-3; D call uncertain. Germline assignment: CDR1 LGHDT and CDR2 YNNKEL (reference sequence). V lost 4 bases to trimming and J lost 6 bases, with 10 bases between them. The CDR3 is made up of 13 amino acids. The DNA of the CDR3 is TGTGCCAGCAGCCTGCCGTGGGAAAACACCATATATTTT. Amino acid sequence: CASSLPWENTIYF.

For the CDR3, the DNA is TGTGCCAGCAGCCAACCGGGACAGAGGGGCGGGGAGCTGTTTTTT. The encoded protein is CASSQPGQRGGELFF. This chain links TRBV3-1 (or the pseudogene TRBV3-2) with TRBJ2-2; 7 bases are shared with TRBD1. This CDR3 spans 15 amino acids. CDR1 is LGHDT and CDR2 is YNNKEL in the germline V gene (reference sequence). The V segment lost 2 bases and the J segment 7 bases; nucleotides outside the gene matches: 7.

The chain combines TRBV30 with TRBJ1-5, with D perhaps matching TRBD1 (5 bases). The CDR3 is made up of 15 amino acids. Trimming removed 1 base at V and 0 bases at J, with 10 bases between. CDR1 and CDR2 from the germline V gene are GTSNPN and SVGIG (reference sequence). CDR3 in DNA: TGTGCCTGGAGTGGGGGGACGGCTAGCAATCAGCCCCAGCATTTT. Its translation is CAWSGGTASNQPQHF.

The chain couples TRBV6-2 or TRBV6-3 to TRBJ2-1; no clear D gene. Looked up from germline, CDR1 is MNHEY and CDR2 is SVGEGT. Between the trimmed V and J ends, which lost 1 base and 5 bases, there was a span of 6 bases. The CDR3 runs to 13 residues. The CDR3 protein is CASSYYPNNEQFF. CDR3 coding DNA: TGTGCCAGCAGTTACTACCCCAACAATGAGCAGTTCTTC.

This chain links TRBV13 with TRBJ2-3, with D hard to call. Trimming left V 0 bases short and J 0 bases short, with 4 bases between. CDR1 and CDR2 (germline): PRHDT, FYEKMQ (reference sequence). CDR3 length: 14 residues. CDR3 residues: CASSLGVSTDTQYF. For the CDR3, the DNA is TGTGCCAGCAGCTTAGGAGTTAGCACAGATACGCAGTATTTT.

This clone was observed once. The chain combines TRBV5-1 with TRBJ1-1; TRBD1 agrees at 8 bases. V shed 4 bases, J shed 1 base, and the junction held 3 bases outside the gene matches. Germline V gene sequence: CDR1 SGHRS, CDR2 YFSETQ. This CDR3 is built from 14 residues. CDR3 region: CASSGQGANTEAFF. For the CDR3, the DNA is TGCGCCAGCAGCGGACAGGGTGCGAACACTGAAGCTTTCTTT.

The V call is TRBV5-1, the J call TRBJ2-7, with no clear D. Germline assignment: CDR1 SGHRS and CDR2 YFSETQ. The CDR3 has 11 residues. Trimming shortened V by 0 bases and J by 7 bases, and 5 bases separated the two germline ends. CDR3 coding DNA: TGCGCCAGCAGCTTGGGGCAGGAGCAGTACTTC. Translated: CASSLGQEQYF.

This chain links TRBV5-4 with TRBJ1-1; possibly TRBD1 for D (5 bases). The CDR3 totals 12 residues. Germline loops: CDR1 SGHNT, CDR2 YYREEE (reference sequence). Between the trimmed V and J ends, which lost 4 bases and 7 bases, there was a span of 11 bases. The CDR3 DNA sequence: TGTGCCAGCAGCCGGGACTCGGGTGAAGCTTTCTTT. Protein product: CASSRDSGEAFF.

The J gene is TRBJ2-5, the V gene TRBV2; 7 bases map to TRBD2. Looked up from germline, CDR1 is SNHLY and CDR2 is FYNNEI. The V gene end was trimmed by 11 bases and the J gene end by 4 bases; junction bases not matched to a gene: 10. The CDR3 is 13 residues long. CDR3 region: CASLGRERETQYF. In DNA form, the CDR3 reads TGTGCCTCCCTCGGGCGGGAGAGAGAGACCCAGTACTTC.

The chain joins TRBV21-1 to TRBJ2-3; the table assigns TRBD2, which was not confirmed against the DNA. TRBV21-1 is a known pseudogene. The CDR3 spans 15 residues. The CDR3 bases are TGTGCCAGCAGCAAAGGGGGGAGGGGCACAGATACGCAGTATTTT. Residues: CASSKGGRGTDTQYF.

The chain combines TRBV7-9 with TRBJ1-1, with D hard to call. Germline CDR1 SEHNR, CDR2 FQNEAQ (reference sequence). There are 14 residues in the CDR3. V shed 1 base and J shed 0 bases, with 6 bases lying between them. The CDR3 spells CASSLGVLNTEAFF. The CDR3, as DNA: TGTGCCAGCAGCTTAGGGGTTTTGAACACTGAAGCTTTCTTT.

The chain is built from TRBV14 and TRBJ1-2; D may be TRBD1 (6 bases). Germline values: CDR1 SGHDN, CDR2 FVKESK. This CDR3 region has 15 residues. V dropped 1 base and J dropped 3 bases, with 12 bases sitting between them. CDR3 bases: TGTGCCAGCAGCCAAGCAGGGGCAGGGTACTATGGCTACACCTTC. Amino acids: CASSQAGAGYYGYTF. Looking up the rest from reference TRBV14 and TRBJ1-2 gives the full variable domain: EAGVTQFPSHSVIEKGQTVTLRCDPISGHDNLYWYRRVMGKEIKFLLHFVKESKQDESGMPNNRFLAERTGGTYSTLKVQPAELEDSGVYFCASSQAGAGYYGYTFGSGTRLTVV.